A selection of T cell receptor beta chains follows, all from one sample in a study of T cells in Graves' hyperthyroidism and ophthalmopathy. TCRdb analysed the multiplex PCR reads with MiXCR anew, one entry per CDR3 protein. The sample holds roughly 710,000 distinct CDR3 sequences; around 40% are singletons and the top ten take roughly 30%. Material for sequencing was blood. These receptor sequences come from a middle-aged woman with Graves' hyperthyroidism. Both conserved end residues are part of each CDR3. Each record gives: CDR3 protein, CDR3 DNA, J gene, D gene, clone size, V gene. A D gene is named only where the DNA matches it firmly. The size field is filled for only some rows; it gives once, few, many or a size class.

cdr3_aa: CAISLSTGDAYEQYF
cdr3_nt: TGCGCCATCAGCTTATCGACAGGGGACGCCTACGAGCAGTACTTC
j_call: TRBJ2-7
d_call: TRBD1
clone_size: -
v_call: TRBV7-8

cdr3_aa: CAISEPTVSGNTF
cdr3_nt: TGTGCCATCAGTGAACCGACAGTCTCTGGAAACACCTTC
j_call: TRBJ1-2
d_call: -
clone_size: -
v_call: TRBV10-3

cdr3_aa: CASRGGENGYTF
cdr3_nt: TGTGCCTCCCGAGGGGGTGAGAATGGCTACACCTTC
j_call: TRBJ1-2
d_call: -
clone_size: -
v_call: TRBV6-5

cdr3_aa: CASSESNSRPSRGTTNPYEQYF
cdr3_nt: TGTGCCAGCAGTGAGTCAAACAGTAGACCAAGTCGGGGTACCACTAACCCCTACGAGCAGTACTTC
j_call: TRBJ2-7
d_call: -
clone_size: many
v_call: TRBV25-1

cdr3_aa: CATSEAGTAFF
cdr3_nt: TGTGCCACCAGCGAGGCAGGGACTGCTTTCTTT
j_call: TRBJ1-1
d_call: -
clone_size: -
v_call: TRBV24-1

cdr3_aa: CASSPGTGVLYEQYF
cdr3_nt: TGTGCCAGCAGTCCGGGGACAGGTGTTCTCTACGAGCAGTACTTC
j_call: TRBJ2-7
d_call: TRBD1
clone_size: -
v_call: TRBV10-3

cdr3_aa: CASSSFGRAYEQYF
cdr3_nt: TGTGCCAGCAGTTCATTCGGACGGGCCTACGAGCAGTACTTC
j_call: TRBJ2-7
d_call: -
clone_size: -
v_call: TRBV7-2

cdr3_aa: CASTPYVSTYEQYF
cdr3_nt: TGTGCCAGCACACCTTATGTCTCCACCTACGAGCAGTACTTC
j_call: TRBJ2-7
d_call: -
clone_size: many
v_call: TRBV7-2

cdr3_aa: CASSSVMEGSRYEQYF
cdr3_nt: TGTGCCAGCAGCTCGGTTATGGAGGGAAGTCGGTACGAGCAGTACTTC
j_call: TRBJ2-7
d_call: -
clone_size: few
v_call: TRBV7-9

cdr3_aa: CASSSGTSEEKLFF
cdr3_nt: TGCGCCAGCAGCTCCGGGACTTCAGAGGAAAAACTGTTTTTT
j_call: TRBJ1-4
d_call: -
clone_size: many
v_call: TRBV5-1

cdr3_aa: CASSFSPTASREQYF
cdr3_nt: TGTGCCAGCAGCTTTAGCCCCACGGCGAGTCGCGAGCAGTACTTC
j_call: TRBJ2-7
d_call: -
clone_size: many
v_call: TRBV7-2

cdr3_aa: CASSPGTSGEAFF
cdr3_nt: TGTGCCAGCAGCCCCGGGACTAGCGGTGAAGCTTTCTTT
j_call: TRBJ1-1
d_call: -
clone_size: -
v_call: TRBV7-2

cdr3_aa: CASSFKSNPMTMNTEAFF
cdr3_nt: TGTGCCAGCAGCTTTAAATCTAACCCGATGACTATGAACACTGAAGCTTTCTTT
j_call: TRBJ1-1
d_call: -
clone_size: -
v_call: TRBV7-8

cdr3_aa: CASSQDRGGAAFF
cdr3_nt: TGTGCCAGCAGTCAGGACAGGGGCGGGGCGGCTTTCTTT
j_call: TRBJ1-1
d_call: TRBD1
clone_size: -
v_call: TRBV6-6

cdr3_aa: CATSGPEKQETQYF
cdr3_nt: TGTGCCACCTCCGGCCCTGAAAAGCAAGAGACCCAGTACTTC
j_call: TRBJ2-5
d_call: -
clone_size: few
v_call: TRBV15

cdr3_aa: CASSYPEPGQGVLQTQYF
cdr3_nt: TGTGCCAGCAGCTACCCCGAACCGGGACAGGGGGTATTACAGACCCAGTACTTC
j_call: TRBJ2-5
d_call: TRBD1
clone_size: few
v_call: TRBV5-5

cdr3_aa: CASSVGTSGKDEQYF
cdr3_nt: TGTGCCAGCAGCGTTGGGACTAGCGGGAAGGACGAGCAGTACTTC
j_call: TRBJ2-7
d_call: TRBD2
clone_size: -
v_call: TRBV9

cdr3_aa: CAATGLGQPQHF
cdr3_nt: TGTGCCGCGACAGGGCTGGGTCAGCCCCAGCATTTT
j_call: TRBJ1-5
d_call: TRBD1
clone_size: many
v_call: TRBV19

cdr3_aa: CATRMDRVTEQYF
cdr3_nt: TGTGCCACCCGAATGGACAGGGTAACCGAGCAGTACTTC
j_call: TRBJ2-7
d_call: TRBD1
clone_size: many
v_call: TRBV10-3

cdr3_aa: CSAPRMYEQYF
cdr3_nt: TGCAGTGCTCCACGAATGTACGAGCAGTACTTC
j_call: TRBJ2-7
d_call: -
clone_size: many
v_call: TRBV20-1

cdr3_aa: CASLRAGGTEAFF
cdr3_nt: TGTGCCAGTTTAAGGGCAGGGGGTACTGAAGCTTTCTTT
j_call: TRBJ1-1
d_call: TRBD1
clone_size: many
v_call: TRBV7-8

cdr3_aa: CSATGTGDQETQYF
cdr3_nt: TGCAGTGCTACCGGGACAGGGGACCAAGAGACCCAGTACTTC
j_call: TRBJ2-5
d_call: TRBD1
clone_size: -
v_call: TRBV20-1

cdr3_aa: CASSYDRKEETYNSPLHF
cdr3_nt: TGTGCCAGCAGTTACGACAGAAAGGAAGAAACCTATAATTCACCCCTCCACTTT
j_call: TRBJ1-6
d_call: -
clone_size: -
v_call: TRBV6-5

cdr3_aa: CSVENRNTEAFF
cdr3_nt: TGCAGCGTTGAGAACAGGAACACTGAAGCTTTCTTT
j_call: TRBJ1-1
d_call: -
clone_size: many
v_call: TRBV29-1

cdr3_aa: CASSLETGASGANVLTF
cdr3_nt: TGCGCCAGCAGCTTGGAGACAGGAGCCTCTGGGGCCAACGTCCTGACTTTC
j_call: TRBJ2-6
d_call: -
clone_size: -
v_call: TRBV5-1

cdr3_aa: CASSVHSGTETQYF
cdr3_nt: TGTGCCAGCAGCGTACATTCCGGGACCGAGACCCAGTACTTC
j_call: TRBJ2-5
d_call: -
clone_size: many
v_call: TRBV9

cdr3_aa: CATTGGTYYGYTF
cdr3_nt: TGCGCCACCACGGGGGGTACTTACTATGGCTACACCTTC
j_call: TRBJ1-2
d_call: -
clone_size: many
v_call: TRBV10-1

cdr3_aa: CASSPPMSFYEQYF
cdr3_nt: TGTGCCAGCAGCCCCCCGATGAGTTTCTACGAGCAGTACTTC
j_call: TRBJ2-7
d_call: -
clone_size: -
v_call: TRBV7-9

cdr3_aa: CASSEVREAKNIQYF
cdr3_nt: TGTGCCAGCAGTGAAGTGAGGGAGGCCAAAAACATTCAGTACTTC
j_call: TRBJ2-4
d_call: -
clone_size: -
v_call: TRBV2

cdr3_aa: CASSQASQRRETQYF
cdr3_nt: TGTGCCAGCAGCCAAGCTAGTCAGCGCAGGGAGACCCAGTACTTC
j_call: TRBJ2-5
d_call: -
clone_size: -
v_call: TRBV14

cdr3_aa: CASSYTHREVGELFF
cdr3_nt: TGTGCCAGCAGTTATACGCACAGGGAGGTCGGGGAGCTGTTTTTT
j_call: TRBJ2-2
d_call: -
clone_size: -
v_call: TRBV10-3

cdr3_aa: CASSLGQGGSNQPQHF
cdr3_nt: TGCGCCAGCAGCTTGGGACAGGGAGGAAGTAATCAGCCCCAGCATTTT
j_call: TRBJ1-5
d_call: TRBD1
clone_size: -
v_call: TRBV4-3

cdr3_aa: CASSGEGEKLFF
cdr3_nt: TGTGCCAGCAGCGGGGAGGGGGAAAAACTGTTTTTT
j_call: TRBJ1-4
d_call: -
clone_size: few
v_call: TRBV9

cdr3_aa: CASSFQRGEDYGYTF
cdr3_nt: TGTGCCAGCAGCTTCCAACGGGGGGAGGACTATGGCTACACCTTC
j_call: TRBJ1-2
d_call: -
clone_size: -
v_call: TRBV7-2

cdr3_aa: CSARDREGWETQYF
cdr3_nt: TGCAGTGCTAGAGATCGTGAGGGGTGGGAGACCCAGTACTTC
j_call: TRBJ2-5
d_call: -
clone_size: many
v_call: TRBV20-1

cdr3_aa: CASSLILADTQYF
cdr3_nt: TGTGCCAGCAGTTTGATACTCGCAGATACGCAGTATTTT
j_call: TRBJ2-3
d_call: -
clone_size: -
v_call: TRBV12-3/TRBV12-4

cdr3_aa: CASSENRFRLEKLFF
cdr3_nt: TGCGCCAGCAGCGAGAACCGGTTCAGGTTGGAAAAACTGTTTTTT
j_call: TRBJ1-4
d_call: -
clone_size: -
v_call: TRBV4-1

cdr3_aa: CASSLLNVGGTNYGYTF
cdr3_nt: TGTGCCAGCAGCTTATTAAATGTCGGGGGGACTAACTATGGCTACACCTTC
j_call: TRBJ1-2
d_call: -
clone_size: few
v_call: TRBV7-2

cdr3_aa: CASSPRYLDSGNSPLHF
cdr3_nt: TGTGCCAGCAGTCCCCGGTACCTGGACAGTGGCAATTCACCCCTCCACTTT
j_call: TRBJ1-6
d_call: -
clone_size: -
v_call: TRBV6-2/TRBV6-3

cdr3_aa: CASSSSQRGADQPQHF
cdr3_nt: TGTGCCAGCAGCTCCAGCCAGCGGGGGGCGGATCAGCCCCAGCATTTT
j_call: TRBJ1-5
d_call: -
clone_size: many
v_call: TRBV7-2

cdr3_aa: CASSDRAGYEQYF
cdr3_nt: TGTGCCAGTAGCGATAGGGCAGGTTACGAGCAGTACTTC
j_call: TRBJ2-7
d_call: -
clone_size: many
v_call: TRBV19

cdr3_aa: CASSDHTGDYGYTF
cdr3_nt: TGTGCCAGCAGCGACCATACAGGGGACTATGGCTACACCTTC
j_call: TRBJ1-2
d_call: TRBD1
clone_size: many
v_call: TRBV12-3/TRBV12-4

cdr3_aa: CASSIPGTNTGELFF
cdr3_nt: TGTGCCAGTAGCATACCAGGGACGAACACCGGGGAGCTGTTTTTT
j_call: TRBJ2-2
d_call: -
clone_size: -
v_call: TRBV19

cdr3_aa: CASSLGGRGGNTIYF
cdr3_nt: TGTGCCAGCAGCTTGGGGGGCAGGGGAGGAAACACCATATATTTT
j_call: TRBJ1-3
d_call: -
clone_size: many
v_call: TRBV7-9

cdr3_aa: CASKTSGGDMYSGANVLTF
cdr3_nt: TGTGCCAGTAAGACTAGCGGGGGGGATATGTACTCTGGGGCCAACGTCCTGACTTTC
j_call: TRBJ2-6
d_call: TRBD2
clone_size: -
v_call: TRBV19

cdr3_aa: CASSLSRRTNYGYTF
cdr3_nt: TGTGCCAGCAGTTTATCGCGGCGTACCAACTATGGCTACACCTTC
j_call: TRBJ1-2
d_call: -
clone_size: -
v_call: TRBV27

cdr3_aa: CASSYGNTGSYPNYGYTF
cdr3_nt: TGTGCCAGCAGTTACGGGAACACAGGGAGTTACCCTAACTATGGCTACACCTTC
j_call: TRBJ1-2
d_call: -
clone_size: -
v_call: TRBV6-6

cdr3_aa: CASSTNMNTEAFF
cdr3_nt: TGTGCCAGCAGCACGAACATGAACACTGAAGCTTTCTTT
j_call: TRBJ1-1
d_call: -
clone_size: few
v_call: TRBV9

cdr3_aa: CASSHTRTNGYTF
cdr3_nt: TGTGCCAGCAGTCACACCCGGACAAACGGCTACACCTTC
j_call: TRBJ1-2
d_call: -
clone_size: -
v_call: TRBV6-5

cdr3_aa: CATSRPSYEQYF
cdr3_nt: TGTGCCACCAGCAGGCCCTCCTACGAGCAGTACTTC
j_call: TRBJ2-7
d_call: -
clone_size: many
v_call: TRBV15

cdr3_aa: CASSAGRGAVGQYF
cdr3_nt: TGTGCCAGCAGTGCAGGGCGGGGCGCAGTGGGGCAGTACTTC
j_call: TRBJ2-7
d_call: -
clone_size: many
v_call: TRBV2

cdr3_aa: CASSLDQGVNTEAFF
cdr3_nt: TGTGCCAGCAGCTTAGACCAGGGGGTCAACACTGAAGCTTTCTTT
j_call: TRBJ1-1
d_call: TRBD1
clone_size: -
v_call: TRBV7-9

cdr3_aa: CASSFVALGTVVRTSEAFF
cdr3_nt: TGTGCCAGCAGTTTTGTGGCCCTCGGGACAGTAGTCCGCACATCTGAAGCTTTCTTT
j_call: TRBJ1-1
d_call: TRBD1
clone_size: -
v_call: TRBV2

cdr3_aa: CASSLGGGDQETQYF
cdr3_nt: TGTGCCAGCAGCTTAGGCGGGGGGGACCAAGAGACCCAGTACTTC
j_call: TRBJ2-5
d_call: TRBD2
clone_size: many
v_call: TRBV7-8

cdr3_aa: CASSLGGVLNSPLHF
cdr3_nt: TGTGCCAGCAGCTTAGGGGGGGTCCTGAATTCACCCCTCCACTTT
j_call: TRBJ1-6
d_call: -
clone_size: few
v_call: TRBV7-2

cdr3_aa: CASSYEPSLAGRFYEQYF
cdr3_nt: TGTGCCAGCAGTTACGAGCCCTCACTAGCGGGCAGGTTCTACGAGCAGTACTTC
j_call: TRBJ2-7
d_call: TRBD2
clone_size: few
v_call: TRBV6-1

cdr3_aa: CASSLGLAADTQYF
cdr3_nt: TGTGCCAGCAGCCTCGGACTAGCGGCAGATACGCAGTATTTT
j_call: TRBJ2-3
d_call: TRBD2
clone_size: -
v_call: TRBV7-6

cdr3_aa: CASSPQEVSYNSPLHF
cdr3_nt: TGTGCCAGCTCACCTCAGGAAGTGTCCTATAATTCACCCCTCCACTTT
j_call: TRBJ1-6
d_call: -
clone_size: -
v_call: TRBV2

cdr3_aa: CASSKDRVLGELFF
cdr3_nt: TGTGCCAGTAGTAAAGACCGTGTTTTAGGGGAGCTGTTTTTT
j_call: TRBJ2-2
d_call: -
clone_size: few
v_call: TRBV19

cdr3_aa: CASSVMPGGEKLFF
cdr3_nt: TGTGCCAGCAGCGTAATGCCAGGGGGTGAAAAACTGTTTTTT
j_call: TRBJ1-4
d_call: TRBD1
clone_size: once
v_call: TRBV9